This entry lists 21 T cell receptor beta chains sequenced from one sample in a study of blood T cell repertoires in COVID-19. This table comes from immunoSEQ multiplex PCR, and its TCRdb copy is limited to in-frame clones, with some not included. This sample yields nearly 35,000 clones, of which about 93% are seen a single time; 4% to 6.5% belongs to the top ten. Input material: peripheral blood. The receptors shown here come from a human donor in a cohort sampled during active COVID-19.

This chain uses TRBV5-1 with TRBJ2-7; tentatively, D is TRBD2 (6 bases). The length of the CDR3 is 14 residues. Trimming shortened V by 3 bases and J by 3 bases, and 13 bases separated the two germline ends. Germline values: CDR1 SGHRS, CDR2 YFSETQ. The DNA of the CDR3 is TGCGCCAGCAGCTCGGACGGGGGTGGCTACGAGCAGTACTTC. Translated: CASSSDGGGYEQYF.

The CDR3 here is CASSSTGETQYF. The CDR3 DNA reads TGTGCCTCATCCTCGACGGGGGAGACCCAGTACTTC. The chain couples TRBV30 to TRBJ2-5; D might be TRBD2 (5 bases). V dropped 7 bases and J dropped 5 bases, with 14 bases sitting between them. The CDR3 is 12 residues long. Germline V gene sequence: CDR1 GTSNPN, CDR2 SVGIG (reference sequence). The full variable domain, in which reference TRBV30 and TRBJ2-5 provide the parts outside the CDR3, is SQTIHQWPATLVQPVGSPLSLECTVEGTSNPNLYWYRQAAGRGLQLLFYSVGIGQISSEVPQNLSASRPQDRQFILSSKKLLLSDSGFYLCASSSTGETQYFGPGTRLLVL.

This chain links TRBV18 with TRBJ2-1; a weak D match, TRBD1 (6 bases). The V end was cut by 3 bases, the J end by 0 bases, with 18 bases between. This CDR3 contains 18 residues. Germline V gene data show CDR1 as KGHSH and CDR2 as LQKENI. The CDR3 loop is CASSPLVGTPNSYNEQFF. Here the CDR3 DNA reads TGTGCCAGCTCACCGCTCGTCGGGACACCCAACTCCTACAATGAGCAGTTCTTC.

The rearrangement uses TRBV28 and TRBJ1-6, with no clear D. V was pared by 8 bases and J by 8 bases, with 13 bases between. The CDR3 runs to 13 residues. Germline CDR1 MDHEN, CDR2 SYDVKM. The CDR3 loop is CASQPRGDSPLHF. Written as DNA, the CDR3 is TGTGCCAGCCAGCCCCGGGGAGATTCACCCCTCCACTTT.

The chain employs TRBV5-1 and TRBJ1-4; D call uncertain. The V and J ends lost 0 bases and 6 bases respectively, with 9 bases between them. The CDR3 covers 14 residues. The V gene's germline CDR1 is SGHRS and CDR2 YFSETQ. The CDR3 spells CASSLETSDEKLFF. The DNA for the CDR3 is TGCGCCAGCAGCTTGGAGACATCGGATGAAAAACTGTTTTTT.

The rearrangement joins TRBV25-1 to TRBJ1-2; D remains ambiguous. The CDR3 sequence is 15 residues long. Per the germline V gene, CDR1 is MGHDK and CDR2 is SYGVNS. V was cut by 1 base and J by 0 bases, with 9 bases left in between. CDR3 sequence: CASSELEETNYGYTF. The CDR3, as DNA: TGTGCCAGCAGTGAATTGGAGGAAACTAACTATGGCTACACCTTC.

This chain uses TRBV5-4 with TRBJ1-1; 8 bases line up with TRBD1. This CDR3 spans 14 amino acids. The germline gives CDR1 SGHNT, CDR2 YYREEE (reference sequence). The junction had 2 bases not matched to a gene; V was cut back by 1 base and J by 3 bases. The CDR3 coding sequence is TGTGCCAGCAGCTTGCAGGGGGCGGACACTGAAGCTTTCTTT. It specifies CASSLQGADTEAFF.

The rearrangement links TRBV28 to TRBJ2-7, with TRBD1 matching over 9 bases. This CDR3 is built from 17 residues. Germline V CDR1 and CDR2: MDHEN, SYDVKM. V lost 2 bases to trimming and J lost 3 bases; unmatched junction nucleotides: 11. This CDR3 is CASSLPTATGGDYEQYF. The CDR3 bases are TGTGCCAGCAGTTTACCCACCGCGACAGGGGGAGACTACGAGCAGTACTTC. Based on the CDR3 plus reference TRBV28 and TRBJ2-7, the full variable domain is DVKVTQSSRYLVKRTGEKVFLECVQDMDHENMFWYRQDPGLGLRLIYFSYDVKMKEKGDIPEGYSVSREKKERFSLILESASTNQTSMYLCASSLPTATGGDYEQYFGPGTRLTVT.

This sequence joins TRBV4-1 and TRBJ2-6; maybe TRBD1 (6 bases). Deletions cut 4 bases from V and 0 bases from J, with 19 bases between. The CDR3 is made up of 19 amino acids. The germline V gene has CDR1 MGHRA and CDR2 YSYEKL. The CDR3 nucleotides are TGCGCCAGCAGCCCCTTTGTGAGACAGGTCTCCTCTGGGGCCAACGTCCTGACTTTC. It yields the protein CASSPFVRQVSSGANVLTF.

The V call is TRBV15, the J call TRBJ2-1; D gene unclear. Trimming left V 5 bases short and J 9 bases short, with 11 bases between. The CDR3 runs 12 residues. Per the germline V gene, CDR1 is LNHNV and CDR2 is YYDKDF (reference sequence). The CDR3 DNA follows: TGTGCCACCAGCCGTCACCGAGGTGAGCAGTTCTTC. Protein: CATSRHRGEQFF.

The chain employs TRBV10-2 and TRBJ2-7; 10 nucleotides match TRBD1. Germline CDR1 WSHSY, CDR2 SAAADI. The CDR3 is made up of 16 amino acids. The V and J ends lost 10 bases and 2 bases, in that order; junction bases with no gene match: 14. This chain's CDR3 is CATFHPGQGGTYEQYF. In DNA, the CDR3 is TGCGCCACCTTCCATCCTGGACAGGGGGGGACCTACGAGCAGTACTTC.

A single count supports this clone. The chain links TRBV4-2 to TRBJ2-6; maybe TRBD1 (6 bases). The germline V gene has CDR1 LGHNA and CDR2 YNFKEQ. The CDR3 length is 18 residues. Deletions cut 1 base from V and 4 bases from J, with 17 bases between. CDR3 protein: CASSQAQGTRAGANVLTF. In DNA form, the CDR3 reads TGTGCCAGCAGCCAAGCACAGGGTACTCGAGCGGGGGCCAACGTCCTGACTTTC.

This chain uses TRBV5-6 with TRBJ2-5; 7 positions match TRBD2. In germline, CDR1 is SGHDT, CDR2 YYEEEE. The CDR3 is 16 amino acids. V lost 5 bases to trimming and J lost 0 bases; unmatched junction nucleotides: 10. The chain's CDR3 is CASSPDGEGYQETQYF. For the CDR3, the DNA is TGTGCCAGCAGTCCTGACGGGGAGGGGTACCAAGAGACCCAGTACTTC.

This sequence joins TRBV5-4 and TRBJ2-3; 8 bases align to TRBD2. CDR1 is SGHNT and CDR2 is YYREEE in the germline V gene (reference sequence). The CDR3 covers 18 residues. V gave up 1 base and J gave up 0 bases; unmatched junction bases: 10. The CDR3 nucleotides are TGTGCCAGCAGCTTGATCGGTCGGGGGGGTGCGAGCACAGATACGCAGTATTTT. Translating it yields CASSLIGRGGASTDTQYF.

The genes are TRBV6-4 and TRBJ1-2; 8 bases fit TRBD1. The CDR3 is made up of 16 amino acids. Per germline, CDR1 MRHNA and CDR2 SNTAGT. Unmatched junction bases numbered 16, after V lost 10 bases and J lost 3 bases. The CDR3 coding sequence is TGTGCCACCTGGAGGACAGGGATCGATCGAGACTATGGCTACACCTTC. Protein: CATWRTGIDRDYGYTF.

This chain uses TRBV5-1 with TRBJ2-3; maybe TRBD2 (5 bases). Germline CDR1 reads SGHRS; CDR2 reads YFSETQ. This CDR3 region has 16 residues. The ends were cut back, 4 bases at V and 2 bases at J, with 17 bases in the middle. The CDR3 sequence: CASSTLGQRATDTQYF. CDR3 nucleotide sequence: TGCGCCAGCAGCACCCTCGGCCAGAGGGCCACAGATACGCAGTATTTT.

J is TRBJ2-3 and V is TRBV6-2 or TRBV6-3; a possible D gene is TRBD1 (5 bases). This CDR3 is 18 amino acids long. Trimming stripped 0 bases from V and 2 bases from J, with 18 bases between. CDR1 and CDR2 from the germline V gene are MNHEY and SVGEGT. CDR3 residues: CASSYSAQGSGPTDTQYF. CDR3 bases: TGTGCCAGCAGTTACTCCGCCCAGGGCTCAGGGCCCACAGATACGCAGTATTTT.

The rearrangement joins TRBV4-1 to TRBJ2-7; 7 nucleotides align to TRBD2. The CDR3 contains 15 residues. Germline trimming cut 4 bases from V and 4 bases from J; bases unmatched to any gene: 10. Germline V gives CDR1 MGHRA, CDR2 YSYEKL. CDR3 sequence (DNA): TGCGCCAGCAGCCCCGAGCGGGGACTTTATTACGAGCAGTACTTC. Its translation is CASSPERGLYYEQYF.

The chain uses TRBV6-5 and TRBJ2-7; 12 bases agree with TRBD2. The germline CDR1 and CDR2 sequences are MNHEY and SVGAGI. The CDR3 contains 16 residues. J was trimmed by 6 bases and V by 1 base; bases with no gene match: 7. The CDR3 nucleotides read TGTGCCAGCAGTTACTACCTAGCGGGGGGGTTTTCCGAGCAGTACTTC. Encoded protein: CASSYYLAGGFSEQYF.

The CDR3 nucleotides read TGTGCCAGTAGTGATTTAGACAGTAGCAATCAGCCCCAGCATTTT. Translating gives CASSDLDSSNQPQHF. The gene calls are TRBV19 and TRBJ1-5, with a tentative D call TRBD1 (5 bases). Germline CDR1 is LNHDA and CDR2 is SQIVND (reference sequence). This CDR3 spans 15 amino acids. V dropped 5 bases and J dropped 0 bases, with 11 bases sitting between them.

The chain links TRBV12-5 to TRBJ1-6; TRBD1 might be the D (5 bases). CDR3 size: 16 residues. With 3 bases removed from V and 0 bases from J, the gap between germline ends came to 9 bases. Looked up from germline, CDR1 is LGHNT and CDR2 is FRNRAP. CDR3 nucleotides: TGTGCTAGTGGTTTAGGGGATAGCTCCTATAATTCACCCCTCCACTTT. Protein: CASGLGDSSYNSPLHF. The entire variable domain, with the rest obtained from reference TRBV12-5 and TRBJ1-6, is as follows: DARVTQTPRHKVTEMGQEVTMRCQPILGHNTVFWYRQTMMQGLELLAYFRNRAPLDDSGMPKDRFSAEMPDATLATLKIQPSEPRDSAVYFCASGLGDSSYNSPLHFGNGTRLTVT.